The T cell receptor beta chain under discussion was sequenced for a study of T cells in Graves' hyperthyroidism and ophthalmopathy. Template material for amplifying TCR beta CDR3 regions consisted of RNA transcripts. The HTBI set primed first-round TCR CDR3 RT-PCR. TCRdb re-called the multiplex PCR reads through MiXCR, storing one row per CDR3 protein. Of some 510,000 distinct CDR3 sequences in the sample, less than 25% were seen once. Looked up from germline, CDR1 is MDHEN and CDR2 is SYDVKM. CDR3 length equals 14 residues. V gave up 6 bases and J gave up 2 bases, with 14 bases separating them. The chain couples TRBV28 to TRBJ2-7, with D possibly TRBD2 on 6 matching bases. Sequencing was performed on blood. The receptor's source is a man between 18 and 35 years old with Graves' hyperthyroidism. DNA of the CDR3: TGTGCCAGCAGACGACCGGGACTGACCTACGAGCAGTACTTC. This translates into CASRRPGLTYEQYF.